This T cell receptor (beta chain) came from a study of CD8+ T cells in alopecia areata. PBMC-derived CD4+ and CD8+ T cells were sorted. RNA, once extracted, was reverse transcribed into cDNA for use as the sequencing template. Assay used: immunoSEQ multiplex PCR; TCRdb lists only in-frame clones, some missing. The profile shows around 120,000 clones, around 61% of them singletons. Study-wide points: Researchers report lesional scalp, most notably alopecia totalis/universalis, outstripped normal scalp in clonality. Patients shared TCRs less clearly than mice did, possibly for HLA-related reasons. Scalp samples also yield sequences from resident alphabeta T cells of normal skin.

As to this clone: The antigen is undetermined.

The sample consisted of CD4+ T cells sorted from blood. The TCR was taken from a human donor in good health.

The CDR3: CASSIRQADSPLHF. CDR3 DNA: TGTGCCAGCAGCATACGACAGGCGGATTCACCCCTCCACTTT. This sequence joins TRBV7-8 and TRBJ1-6; perhaps TRBD1 as D (6 bases). In germline, CDR1 is SGHVS, CDR2 FQNEAQ. Trimming removed 5 bases at V and 8 bases at J, with 13 bases between. This CDR3 contains 14 residues.